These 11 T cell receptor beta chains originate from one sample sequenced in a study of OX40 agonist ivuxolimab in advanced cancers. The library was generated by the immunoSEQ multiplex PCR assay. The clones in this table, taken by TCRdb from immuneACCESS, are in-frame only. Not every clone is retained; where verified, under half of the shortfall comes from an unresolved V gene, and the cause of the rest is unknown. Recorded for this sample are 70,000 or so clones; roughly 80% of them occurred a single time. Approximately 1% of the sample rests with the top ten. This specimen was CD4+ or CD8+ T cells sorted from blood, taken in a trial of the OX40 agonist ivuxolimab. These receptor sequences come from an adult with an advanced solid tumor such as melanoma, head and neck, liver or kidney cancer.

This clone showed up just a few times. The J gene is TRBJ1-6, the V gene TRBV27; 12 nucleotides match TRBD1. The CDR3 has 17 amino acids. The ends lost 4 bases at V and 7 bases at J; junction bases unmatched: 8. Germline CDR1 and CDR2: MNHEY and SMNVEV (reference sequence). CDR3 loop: CASSYGTGGIHNSPLHF. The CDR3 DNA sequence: TGTGCCAGCAGTTACGGGACAGGGGGCATCCACAATTCACCCCTCCACTTT.

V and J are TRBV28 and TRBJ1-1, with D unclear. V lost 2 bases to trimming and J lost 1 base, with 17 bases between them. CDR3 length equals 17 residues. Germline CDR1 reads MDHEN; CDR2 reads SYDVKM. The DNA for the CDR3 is TGTGCCAGCAGTTTAACTGGGGAGAGTAGGCAGAACACTGAAGCTTTCTTT. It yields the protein CASSLTGESRQNTEAFF.

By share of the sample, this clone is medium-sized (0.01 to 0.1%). DNA of the CDR3: TGCGCCAGCAGATGGCGGGGGTCCACAGATACGCAGTATTTT. Amino acids: CASRWRGSTDTQYF. The V and J genes are TRBV5-1 and TRBJ2-3; 7 bases are shared with TRBD2. The junction had 5 bases not matched to a gene; V was cut back by 5 bases and J by 2 bases. Germline loops: CDR1 SGHRS, CDR2 YFSETQ. The CDR3 runs 14 residues.

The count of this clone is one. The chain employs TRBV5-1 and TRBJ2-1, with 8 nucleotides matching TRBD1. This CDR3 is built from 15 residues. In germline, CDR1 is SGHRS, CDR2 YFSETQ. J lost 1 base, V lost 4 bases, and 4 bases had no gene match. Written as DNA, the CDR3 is TGCGCCAGCAGCCTGAGACAGGGGTCCTACAATGAGCAGTTCTTC. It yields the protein CASSLRQGSYNEQFF.

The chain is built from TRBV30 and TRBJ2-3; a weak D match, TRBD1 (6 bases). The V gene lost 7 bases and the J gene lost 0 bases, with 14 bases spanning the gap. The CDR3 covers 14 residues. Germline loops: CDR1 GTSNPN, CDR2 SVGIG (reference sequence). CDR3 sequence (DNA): TGTGCCTCCACGGACAGTACTAGCACAGATACGCAGTATTTT. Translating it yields CASTDSTSTDTQYF.

The CDR3 coding sequence is TGTGCCATAAGGGACAGGGGGCGAGAGACCCAGTACTTC. Residues: CAIRDRGRETQYF. J is TRBJ2-5 and V is TRBV6-5; 12 nucleotides line up with TRBD1. The germline V gene has CDR1 MNHEY and CDR2 SVGAGI. The V gene end was trimmed by 10 bases and the J gene end by 4 bases; junction bases not matched to a gene: 4. The length of the CDR3 is 13 residues.

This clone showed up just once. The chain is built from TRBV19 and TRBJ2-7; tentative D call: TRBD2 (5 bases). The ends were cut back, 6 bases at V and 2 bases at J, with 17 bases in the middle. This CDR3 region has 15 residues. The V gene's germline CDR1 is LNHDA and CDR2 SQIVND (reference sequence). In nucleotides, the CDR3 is TGTGCCAGTAGGGAAAGTCCTGGGCGGGCCTACGAGCAGTACTTC. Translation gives CASRESPGRAYEQYF.

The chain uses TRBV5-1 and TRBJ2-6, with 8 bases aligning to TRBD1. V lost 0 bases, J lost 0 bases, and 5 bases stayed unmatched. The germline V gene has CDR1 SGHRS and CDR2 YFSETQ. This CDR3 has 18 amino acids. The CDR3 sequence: CASSLVRTGNSGANVLTF. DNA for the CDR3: TGCGCCAGCAGCTTGGTAAGGACAGGGAACTCTGGGGCCAACGTCCTGACTTTC.

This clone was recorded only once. CDR3 sequence reads: CATTKGASNEKLFF. The CDR3 DNA follows: TGTGCCACCACCAAAGGGGCGTCTAATGAAAAACTGTTTTTT. The chain carries TRBV6-6 and TRBJ1-4, with D maybe TRBD1 (5 bases). CDR1 and CDR2 (germline): MNHNY, SVGAGI (reference sequence). This CDR3 comprises 14 residues. The germline V and J ends were trimmed by 10 bases and 3 bases, with 15 bases remaining between them.

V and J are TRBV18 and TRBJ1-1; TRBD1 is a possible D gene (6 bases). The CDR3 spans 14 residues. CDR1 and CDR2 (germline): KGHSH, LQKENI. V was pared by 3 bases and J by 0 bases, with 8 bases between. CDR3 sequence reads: CASSPDRLNTEAFF. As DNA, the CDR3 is TGTGCCAGCTCACCGGACAGATTGAACACTGAAGCTTTCTTT.

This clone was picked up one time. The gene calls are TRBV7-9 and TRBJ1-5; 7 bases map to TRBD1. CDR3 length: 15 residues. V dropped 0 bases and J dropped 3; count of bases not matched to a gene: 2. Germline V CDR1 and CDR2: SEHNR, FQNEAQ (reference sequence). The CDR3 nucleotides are TGTGCCAGCAGCTTAGCGGGGACAGACAATCAGCCCCAGCATTTT. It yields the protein CASSLAGTDNQPQHF.